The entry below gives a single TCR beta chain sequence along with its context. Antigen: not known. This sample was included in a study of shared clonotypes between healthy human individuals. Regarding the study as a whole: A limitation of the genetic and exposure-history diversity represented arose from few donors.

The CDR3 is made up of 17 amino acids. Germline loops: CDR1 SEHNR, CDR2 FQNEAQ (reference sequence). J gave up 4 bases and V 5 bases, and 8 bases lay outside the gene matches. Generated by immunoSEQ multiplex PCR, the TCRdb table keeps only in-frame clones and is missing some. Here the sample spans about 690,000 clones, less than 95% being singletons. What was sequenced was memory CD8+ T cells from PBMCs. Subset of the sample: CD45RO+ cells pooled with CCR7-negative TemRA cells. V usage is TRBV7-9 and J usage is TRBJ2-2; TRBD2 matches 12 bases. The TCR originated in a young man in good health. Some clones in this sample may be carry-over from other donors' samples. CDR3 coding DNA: TGTGCCAGCAGCCTTCCGGCTAGCGGGAGGGGCACCGGGGAGCTGTTTTTT. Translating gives CASSLPASGRGTGELFF.